Each of the 26 T cell receptor beta chains below was sequenced from the same sample in a study of T cell responses to AZD1222 COVID-19 vaccine. Assay used: immunoSEQ multiplex PCR; TCRdb lists only in-frame clones, some missing. The table shows roughly 150,000 clones, with more than 85% occurring only once. The sample was peripheral blood, taken on day 0 of AZD1222 vaccination. The origin of the receptors is an adult in good health.

The gene calls are TRBV24-1 and TRBJ1-2; maybe TRBD1 (5 bases). This CDR3 contains 14 residues. Trimming took 4 bases from V and 5 from J, leaving 13 bases between them. Germline CDR1 reads KGHDR; CDR2 reads SFDVKD. CDR3 nucleotides: TGTGCCACCAGTGACCCTGACAGAGGGTATGGCTACACCTTC. It translates to CATSDPDRGYGYTF.

This chain connects TRBV19 to TRBJ2-5, with 10 bases that match TRBD2. CDR1 LNHDA and CDR2 SQIVND come from the germline V gene (reference sequence). V was pared by 4 bases and J by 5 bases, with 4 bases of the junction left unmatched. This CDR3 has 14 residues. DNA of the CDR3: TGTGCCAGTAGTACTAGCGGGAGATGGGAGACCCAGTACTTC. Translating gives CASSTSGRWETQYF.

J is TRBJ1-1 and V is TRBV29-1; D is possibly TRBD1 (5 bases). CDR1 SQVTM and CDR2 ANQGSEA come from the germline V gene. The CDR3 runs 13 residues. Deletions cut 6 bases from V and 0 bases from J, with 11 bases between. CDR3 nucleotides: TGCAGCGTGACGGGGGGTATGAACACTGAAGCTTTCTTT. It translates to CSVTGGMNTEAFF.

This chain joins TRBV6-2 or TRBV6-3 and TRBJ2-2; the match to TRBD2 covers 12 bases. This CDR3 comprises 15 residues. Germline V CDR1 and CDR2: MNHEY, SVGEGT. The J segment lost 4 bases and the V segment lost 6 bases, leaving 3 bases of the junction unmatched. The CDR3 loop reads CASSGLAGSTGELFF. Written as DNA, the CDR3 is TGTGCCAGCAGCGGACTAGCGGGATCCACCGGGGAGCTGTTTTTT.

This chain connects TRBV5-1 to TRBJ2-7; 10 bases agree with TRBD1. The V segment lost 4 bases and the J segment 5 bases; nucleotides outside the gene matches: 6. The CDR3 is 14 amino acids. The germline gives CDR1 SGHRS, CDR2 YFSETQ. For the CDR3, the DNA is TGCGCCAGCAGCCTAGGGACAGGGGAAAACGAGCAGTACTTC. It yields the protein CASSLGTGENEQYF.

The J gene is TRBJ2-7, the V gene TRBV7-2; D is unresolved. CDR1 and CDR2 (germline): SGHTA, FQGNSA. V lost 0 bases to trimming and J lost 2 bases, with 14 bases between them. This CDR3 comprises 16 residues. CDR3 sequence reads: CASSLAGTIGPYEQYF. The CDR3, as DNA: TGTGCCAGCAGCTTAGCGGGCACCATAGGACCCTACGAGCAGTACTTC.

The rearrangement joins TRBV6-5 to TRBJ1-6; the match to TRBD1 covers 7 bases. Germline V gene lookup returns CDR1 MNHEY and CDR2 SVGAGI. This CDR3 has 14 residues. V was clipped by 2 bases and J by 9 bases; unmatched bases: 4. The CDR3 here is CASSYTDRTSPLHF. The CDR3 DNA reads TGTGCCAGCAGTTACACGGACAGGACTTCACCCCTCCACTTT.

This chain connects TRBV11-2 to TRBJ2-7; D may be TRBD2 (6 bases). The CDR3 runs to 14 residues. Germline V gives CDR1 SGHAT, CDR2 FQNNGV. Trimming shortened V by 3 bases and J by 2 bases, and 11 bases separated the two germline ends. CDR3 in DNA: TGTGCCAGCAGCTTGGAGGGTGGGACCTACGAGCAGTACTTC. It translates to CASSLEGGTYEQYF.

This chain links TRBV7-9 with TRBJ2-2; the D gene is possibly TRBD2 (6 bases). Trimming removed 3 bases at V and 7 bases at J, with 15 bases between. Per germline, CDR1 SEHNR and CDR2 FQNEAQ (reference sequence). The CDR3 has 15 residues. The CDR3 is CASSFFGGVVGELFF. CDR3 nucleotide sequence: TGTGCCAGCAGCTTTTTTGGAGGGGTTGTCGGGGAGCTGTTTTTT.

The V and J genes are TRBV2 and TRBJ1-1; D is uncertain. CDR1 SNHLY and CDR2 FYNNEI come from the germline V gene. There are 15 residues in the CDR3. V shed 4 bases and J shed 0 bases, with 12 bases lying between them. Here the CDR3 reads CASSVNRLVNTEAFF. CDR3 sequence (DNA): TGTGCCAGCAGTGTTAACCGGTTAGTGAACACTGAAGCTTTCTTT. The variable domain in full, completed from reference TRBV2 and TRBJ1-1, reads EPEVTQTPSHQVTQMGQEVILRCVPISNHLYFYWYRQILGQKVEFLVSFYNNEISEKSEIFDDQFSVERPDGSNFTLKIRSTKLEDSAMYFCASSVNRLVNTEAFFGQGTRLTVV.

The rearrangement links TRBV12-3 or TRBV12-4 to TRBJ2-1; D not certain. V lost 5 bases, J lost 7 bases, and 6 bases lay in between. The CDR3 is 11 residues long. This CDR3 reads CASSTWNEQFF. CDR3 DNA: TGTGCCAGCAGTACCTGGAATGAGCAGTTCTTC.

The chain couples TRBV28 to TRBJ2-2; no clear D. Looked up from germline, CDR1 is MDHEN and CDR2 is SYDVKM. V was trimmed by 1 base and J by 0 bases, leaving 3 bases between them. This CDR3 spans 14 amino acids. CDR3 coding DNA: TGTGCCAGCAGTTTATTCTCGAACACCGGGGAGCTGTTTTTT. It is translated as CASSLFSNTGELFF. The whole variable domain, remainder taken from reference TRBV28 and TRBJ2-2, is DVKVTQSSRYLVKRTGEKVFLECVQDMDHENMFWYRQDPGLGLRLIYFSYDVKMKEKGDIPEGYSVSREKKERFSLILESASTNQTSMYLCASSLFSNTGELFFGEGSRLTVL.

The chain combines TRBV6-6 with TRBJ1-1; 9 positions match TRBD1. Germline assignment: CDR1 MNHNY and CDR2 SVGAGI (reference sequence). The CDR3 runs to 15 residues. Trimming removed 5 bases from V and 3 bases from J; junction bases left unmatched: 7. The DNA of the CDR3 is TGTGCCAGCAGTCATAGACAGGGGGTGGACACTGAAGCTTTCTTT. This encodes CASSHRQGVDTEAFF.

This clone was observed a single time. J is TRBJ2-7 and V is TRBV28, with TRBD1 as a possible D gene (5 bases). V was trimmed by 2 bases and J by 0 bases, leaving 14 bases between them. Germline V gene sequence: CDR1 MDHEN, CDR2 SYDVKM. The CDR3 runs 16 residues. CDR3 sequence: CASSLLDSLDSYEQYF. The CDR3 DNA sequence: TGTGCCAGCAGTTTACTCGACAGCTTAGACTCCTACGAGCAGTACTTC.

V usage is TRBV5-1 and J usage is TRBJ2-7; no definite D call. Germline CDR1 SGHRS, CDR2 YFSETQ. The CDR3 length is 14 residues. Deletions cut 0 bases from V and 3 bases from J, with 10 bases between. CDR3 bases: TGCGCCAGCAGCTTGGCCCTGGGGAACTACGAGCAGTACTTC. Translating gives CASSLALGNYEQYF.

The V call is TRBV5-1, the J call TRBJ1-1, with TRBD1 matching 8 bases. The germline V gene encodes CDR1 SGHRS and CDR2 YFSETQ. This CDR3 region has 14 residues. With V trimmed by 3 bases and J by 4 bases, 5 bases remained unmatched. The CDR3 DNA is TGCGCCAGCAGCTCACAGGGGGGCGGCACTGAAGCTTTCTTT. Translated, it gives CASSSQGGGTEAFF.

The chain has TRBV9 and TRBJ2-6, with 10 bases fitting TRBD2. The J segment lost 0 bases and the V segment lost 3 bases, leaving 3 bases of the junction unmatched. The CDR3 is 17 residues long. Per the germline V gene, CDR1 is SGDLS and CDR2 is YYNGEE. CDR3 nucleotides: TGTGCCAGCAGCGCTAGCGGGGGCCCCTCTGGGGCCAACGTCCTGACTTTC. Translated, it gives CASSASGGPSGANVLTF.

CDR3 in amino acids: CASSLAGALTSTDTQYF. CDR3 DNA: TGTGCCAGTAGTCTAGCGGGGGCATTAACTAGCACAGATACGCAGTATTTT. The chain uses TRBV19 and TRBJ2-3; 10 positions agree with TRBD2. Germline lookup yields CDR1 LNHDA and CDR2 SQIVND (reference sequence). V gave up 5 bases and J gave up 0 bases; unmatched junction bases: 8. The CDR3 is made up of 17 amino acids.

The rearrangement joins TRBV27 to TRBJ1-5; possible D gene TRBD1, 5 bases. The CDR3 runs to 14 residues. The germline V gene encodes CDR1 MNHEY and CDR2 SMNVEV (reference sequence). V was pared by 5 bases and J by 3 bases, with 11 bases between. The CDR3 sequence: CASSSDRFNQPQHF. For the CDR3, the DNA is TGTGCCAGCAGTAGTGACAGATTCAATCAGCCCCAGCATTTT.

The CDR3 DNA sequence: TGTGCCAGCAGTATGGGGGGGTCCAATGAGCAGTTCTTC. Its translation is CASSMGGSNEQFF. This chain links TRBV6-2 or TRBV6-3 with TRBJ2-1, with 7 bases that match TRBD2. With V trimmed by 5 bases and J by 6 bases, 4 bases remained unmatched. Per the germline V gene, CDR1 is MNHEY and CDR2 is SVGEGT. This CDR3 region has 13 residues.

This chain joins TRBV7-6 and TRBJ2-7, with D possibly matching TRBD2 (5 bases). CDR1 and CDR2 from the germline V gene are SGHVS and FNYEAQ. The V end was cut by 0 bases, the J end by 0 bases, with 9 bases between. This CDR3 region has 15 residues. The CDR3 bases are TGTGCCAGCAGCTTAGCAAGCGGCGGCTCCTACGAGCAGTACTTC. It encodes CASSLASGGSYEQYF.

This chain joins TRBV15 and TRBJ1-1, with TRBD1 identical over 8 bases. CDR3 length: 14 amino acids. The germline CDR1 and CDR2 sequences are LNHNV and YYDKDF (reference sequence). Trimming at V came to 5 bases and at J to 7 bases, leaving 9 bases not matched to a gene. The DNA of the CDR3 is TGTGCCACCAGCTCGTCCCGGGACAGGTTTGAAGCTTTCTTT. Its translation is CATSSSRDRFEAFF.

CDR3 sequence reads: CASSVSLTGTGYGYTF. The CDR3, as DNA: TGTGCCAGCAGCGTTTCCCTTACCGGGACAGGGTATGGCTACACCTTC. The rearrangement joins TRBV9 to TRBJ1-2, with TRBD1 matching over 9 bases. J was trimmed by 5 bases and V by 2 bases; bases with no gene match: 10. Germline CDR1 and CDR2: SGDLS and YYNGEE. This CDR3 is 16 amino acids long.

This chain connects TRBV20-1 to TRBJ2-7; D is undetermined. The length of the CDR3 is 11 residues. The germline V gene encodes CDR1 DFQATT and CDR2 SNEGSKA (reference sequence). CDR3 in DNA: TGCAGCCAAGGACGAGCCTACGAGCAGTACTTC. This gives the protein CSQGRAYEQYF.

This chain joins TRBV30 and TRBJ1-1; 8 bases are shared with TRBD1. The CDR3 totals 13 residues. Losses at the gene ends were 3 bases for V and 6 bases for J; bases not matched to a gene: 6. Germline CDR1 is GTSNPN and CDR2 is SVGIG (reference sequence). This CDR3 is CAWRGDRWSEAFF. The CDR3 DNA reads as TGTGCCTGGAGGGGGGACAGGTGGTCTGAAGCTTTCTTT.

CDR3: CASSPLSGRAGELFF. The CDR3 nucleotides are TGTGCCAGCAGCCCACTTAGCGGGAGAGCCGGGGAGCTGTTTTTT. This sequence joins TRBV14 and TRBJ2-2; 9 nucleotides line up with TRBD2. Per germline, CDR1 SGHDN and CDR2 FVKESK. Unmatched junction bases numbered 6, after V lost 4 bases and J lost 6 bases. The CDR3 extends over 15 amino acids.